This entry lists 4 T cell receptor beta chains sequenced from one sample in a study of CD8+ T cells in alopecia areata. After isolation, RNA underwent reverse transcription to generate cDNA as the sequencing template. Some clones are missing from TCRdb's copy, which holds only in-frame ones; the method was immunoSEQ multiplex PCR. This sample has 100,000 to 130,000 clones; approximately 63% occur once, and the top ten carry more than 20%. The specimen sequenced was CD8+ T cells sorted from blood. The source is a human donor in good health.

Only a few counts were recorded for this clone. This chain joins TRBV10-3 and TRBJ1-6; TRBD1 might be the D (5 bases). Germline assignment: CDR1 ENHRY and CDR2 SYGVKD. The V gene lost 6 bases and the J gene lost 5 bases, with 11 bases spanning the gap. The CDR3 has 14 residues. The CDR3 reads CAIREGGDNSPLHF. CDR3 DNA sequence: TGTGCCATCAGGGAGGGAGGGGATAATTCACCCCTCCACTTT.

J is TRBJ2-3 and V is TRBV6-5; TRBD2 is a possible D gene (6 bases). The CDR3 loop spans 15 amino acids. With 2 bases removed from V and 9 bases from J, the gap between germline ends came to 18 bases. Per the germline V gene, CDR1 is MNHEY and CDR2 is SVGAGI. CDR3 amino acids: CASSYGGAGTGTQYF. The CDR3 DNA sequence: TGTGCCAGCAGTTACGGAGGGGCAGGGACGGGAACGCAGTATTTT.

The chain links TRBV9 to TRBJ1-4, with no clear D. The CDR3 totals 14 residues. CDR1 and CDR2 (germline): SGDLS, YYNGEE. Trimming left V 3 bases short and J 8 bases short, with 14 bases between. CDR3 in amino acids: CASSAGSGGEKLFF. The CDR3 nucleotides are TGTGCCAGCAGCGCAGGTTCGGGTGGGGAAAAACTGTTTTTT. Together with reference TRBV9 and TRBJ1-4, the CDR3 gives the full variable domain: DSGVTQTPKHLITATGQRVTLRCSPRSGDLSVYWYQQSLDQGLQFLIQYYNGEERAKGNILERFSAQQFPDLHSELNLSSLELGDSALYFCASSAGSGGEKLFFGSGTQLSVL.

Written as DNA, the CDR3 is TGCGCCAGCAGCCAAGATCTCTTCTGGAGTAGCGGGGGCCGAAGCACAGATACGCAGTATTTT. This translates into CASSQDLFWSSGGRSTDTQYF. The chain carries TRBV4-3 and TRBJ2-3, with 9 positions matching TRBD2. The CDR3 is 21 residues long. The J segment lost 0 bases and the V segment lost 0 bases, leaving 16 bases of the junction unmatched. The V gene's germline CDR1 is LGHNA and CDR2 YSLEER.